This T cell receptor (beta chain) originates from a study of OX40 agonist ivuxolimab in advanced cancers. The study in broad terms: Ivuxolimab, which targeted the costimulatory receptor OX40 (CD134), was an agonistic, fully human IgG2 monoclonal antibody. Intravenous ivuxolimab was administered to patients every 2 weeks at six dose levels: 0.01, 0.1, 0.3, 1.5, 3 and 10 mg/kg. Of the approximately 50 patients in dose escalation, some 19 had hepatocellular carcinoma, about 15 had melanoma, 9 had renal cell carcinoma and 9 had head and neck cancer. A male proportion of almost 85% and a mean age of roughly 55 years, ranging from about 20 to 79, were recorded for the dose-escalation cohort. Patients were allowed to have had prior anti-PD-1, anti-PD-L1 or anti-CTLA-4 therapy, and around two fifths of the dose-escalation patients had been treated with checkpoint inhibitors. Partial responses were achieved by three dose-escalation patients, of whom one had hepatocellular carcinoma and two had cutaneous melanoma. The purpose of peripheral TCRbeta sequencing was to test whether ivuxolimab changed TCR sequence diversity and led to clonal T-cell expansion. The paper covers the monotherapy dose-escalation part of the phase I ivuxolimab trial, which included N ≈ 54 patients. Paper-wide results and their limitations: After ivuxolimab, CD8+ T cells had more expanded clones than CD4+ T cells on average. In the 0.1-3.0 mg/kg groups, partial responders had among the lowest normalized peripheral clonal expansion, particularly in CD8+ T cells. The antigen specificity of the clonally expanded peripheral T cells was not determined. Low levels of normalized T-cell clonal expansion were also shown by some nonresponding patients. At doses from 0.1 to 3.0 mg/kg, clonal expansion was seen in both CD4+ and CD8+ blood T cells between baseline and week 6.

Concerning this clone itself: Its target antigen remains unknown. It has no much larger one-base neighbor in the sample; base qualities were not kept.

For sequencing of the TCRbeta CDR3 region, genomic DNA was extracted from the sorted cells. The immunoSEQ Assay was used for sequencing of TCRbeta CDR3 regions. As stored in TCRdb, this immuneACCESS dataset retains in-frame rearrangements with V and J assigned. A fraction of the clones does not appear; measured against another copy, unresolved V genes explain less than half of the discrepancy, and the remainder lacks a known reason. The sample table lists 30,000 to 40,000 clones, more than 80% of them with a count of one. The ten most abundant clones make up about 18% of the sample. CDR1 is given as SGHRS and CDR2 as YFSETQ, both from the germline V gene. V loses 4 bases at its end and J loses 4 bases; junction bases beyond the gene matches: 4. The CDR3 spans 13 residues, from the cysteine through the phenylalanine. Just the 39-base CDR3 DNA is kept, in frame starting at base 1. The trial excluded patients who had a history of autoimmune disease or who were on systemic immunosuppression. Peripheral blood for TCR sequencing was collected from all dose cohorts at baseline, on cycle 4 day 1, and on cycle 7 day 1. The samples were taken from a phase I, first-in-human, multicenter, open-label dose-escalation trial of ivuxolimab. Adults with locally advanced or metastatic melanoma, renal cell carcinoma, hepatocellular carcinoma or head and neck squamous cell carcinoma were enrolled in the trial. Before TCR sequencing, CD4+ and CD8+ T cells were separately sorted from peripheral blood.

The sequence links TRBV5-1 to TRBJ2-7, with 8 bases in between that match TRBD1. This clonotype was obtained from an adult with an advanced solid tumor such as melanoma, head and neck, liver or kidney cancer. This sample comprised CD4+ or CD8+ T cells sorted from blood, obtained in a trial of the OX40 agonist ivuxolimab. Read as DNA, the sequence is TGCGCCAGCAGCCGGGACAGGAGGTACGAGCAGTACTTC. This codes for CASSRDRRYEQYF.